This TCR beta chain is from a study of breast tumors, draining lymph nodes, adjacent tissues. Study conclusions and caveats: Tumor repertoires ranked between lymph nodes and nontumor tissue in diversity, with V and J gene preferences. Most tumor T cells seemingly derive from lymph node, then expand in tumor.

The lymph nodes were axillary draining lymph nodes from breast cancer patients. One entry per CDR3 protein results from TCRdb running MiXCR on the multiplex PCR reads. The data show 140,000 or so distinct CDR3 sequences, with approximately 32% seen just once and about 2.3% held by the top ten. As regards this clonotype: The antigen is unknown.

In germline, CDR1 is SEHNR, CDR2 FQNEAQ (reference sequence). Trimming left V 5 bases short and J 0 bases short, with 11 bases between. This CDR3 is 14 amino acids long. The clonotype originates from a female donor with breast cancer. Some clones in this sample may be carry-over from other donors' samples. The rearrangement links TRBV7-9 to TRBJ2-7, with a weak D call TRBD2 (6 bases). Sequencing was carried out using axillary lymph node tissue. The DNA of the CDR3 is TGTGCCAGCAGCCCCTGGACTATCTCCTACGAGCAGTACTTC. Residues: CASSPWTISYEQYF.